This T cell receptor (beta chain) was documented in a study of blood T cell repertoires in COVID-19 (dated by TCRdb to the early 2020s). In terms of the full investigation: Collaborator samples came from the United States, Italy and Spain and covered acute and convalescent phases of COVID-19. The samples were drawn from two sources: the first 160 participants of the ongoing ImmuneRACE study, and about 1,300 subjects contributed by 6 global collaborators. The dataset comprised deeply sampled blood TCRbeta repertoires from subjects exposed to, actively infected with, or recovered from COVID-19. A freely available public database, intended as a resource for researchers studying the immune response to SARS-CoV-2, is where the repertoires were released. The material from the prospective study consisted of cDNA or gDNA derived from T cells, B-cell-depleted T cells, or PBMCs. Where available, HLA class I and class II types were taken from metadata supplied by the sample provider and were not determined by assay-based typing. Nearly every sample came with metadata listing a de-identified subject ID, COVID-19 status, age in years and sex. Broader findings and caveats from the paper: How much clinical and demographic metadata was included differed by source and by participant, and the metadata was provided uncurated.

In regard to this clone: What this receptor recognizes is not known. There are no base qualities to consult, and no much larger clone falls within one base.

TCRbeta CDR3 regions were amplified from genomic DNA using the immunoSEQ Assay, a bias-controlled multiplex PCR. Turning to the authors' computational methods: The number of nucleated cells in each sample was estimated from the amplification of reference gene primers within the assay. Sequence reads were collapsed and filtered to measure the absolute abundance of every unique TCRbeta CDR3 rearrangement. For each sample, productive Simpson clonality was calculated as the square root of Simpson's diversity index over productive rearrangements. Imported from immuneACCESS, the table was reduced by TCRdb to in-frame sequences with V and J called. These copies leave out some clones; in studies compared against another copy, an unresolved V gene accounts for under half, and the cause of the remainder is not known. From that table come the V and J calls and clone size; the DNA was used to work out D and trimming. The sample table records 140,000 to 150,000 clones; roughly 75% of these occur just once. The leading ten clones occupy 5% to 7% of the sample.

The CDR3 numbers 15 residues from cysteine through phenylalanine. Here the CDR3 DNA is all that survives: 45 bases in frame from base 1. V gives up 4 bases and J gives up 0 bases, and the segment between their germline ends measures 10 bases. CDR1 and CDR2, per the germline V gene (reference sequence), are MNHEY and SMNVEV. Participants in the prospective study were enrolled through a virtual design, were aged roughly 18 to 100 years, and lived in approximately 25 United States geographic areas. In the prospective study, participants were assigned to cohorts based on the clinical history participants reported in a screening survey and a study questionnaire. For ImmuneRACE Cohort 3, a participant was defined as recovered based on two consecutive negative NP/OP PCR tests, clearance by a healthcare professional, or resolution of symptoms. Each participant in the prospective study had whole blood, serum and a nasopharyngeal or oropharyngeal swab collected by mobile phlebotomists. Participants in the prospective study had the option to provide additional blood draws and questionnaires over an approximately 2-month period. Prospective study blood samples were shipped either frozen or at room temperature before DNA extraction.

This receptor was identified in a woman aged 50 to 60 who had recovered from COVID-19. The sequencing sample was made of PBMCs or T cells enriched from blood (not recorded which). The V and J genes are TRBV27 and TRBJ1-3; possibly the D gene is TRBD1, per 6 matching bases. The bases are TGTGCCAGCAGTTCACAGGGTATCTCTGGAAACACCATATATTTT. This encodes CASSSQGISGNTIYF.